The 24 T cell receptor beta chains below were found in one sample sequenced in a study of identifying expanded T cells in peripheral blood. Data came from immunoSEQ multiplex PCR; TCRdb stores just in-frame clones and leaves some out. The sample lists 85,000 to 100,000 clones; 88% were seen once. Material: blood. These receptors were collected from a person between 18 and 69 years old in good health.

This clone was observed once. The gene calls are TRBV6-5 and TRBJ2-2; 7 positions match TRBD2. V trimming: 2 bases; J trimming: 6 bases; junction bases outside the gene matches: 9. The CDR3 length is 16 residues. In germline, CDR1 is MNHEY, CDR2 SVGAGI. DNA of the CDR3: TGTGCCAGCAGTTACCGTGGTGGCGGGAGTCCCGGGGAGCTGTTTTTT. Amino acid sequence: CASSYRGGGSPGELFF.

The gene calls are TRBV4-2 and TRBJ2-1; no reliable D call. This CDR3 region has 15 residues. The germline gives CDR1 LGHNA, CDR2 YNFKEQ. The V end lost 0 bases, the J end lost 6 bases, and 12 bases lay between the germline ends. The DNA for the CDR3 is TGTGCCAGCAGCCAAGAATCGGCCAGCCGCAATGAGCAGTTCTTC. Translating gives CASSQESASRNEQFF.

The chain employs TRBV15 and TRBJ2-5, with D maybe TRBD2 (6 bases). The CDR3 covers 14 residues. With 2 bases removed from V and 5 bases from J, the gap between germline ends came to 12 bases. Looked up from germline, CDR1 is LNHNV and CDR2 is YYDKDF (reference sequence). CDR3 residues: CATSRPEGVETQYF. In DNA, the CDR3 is TGTGCCACCAGCAGACCGGAGGGAGTGGAGACCCAGTACTTC.

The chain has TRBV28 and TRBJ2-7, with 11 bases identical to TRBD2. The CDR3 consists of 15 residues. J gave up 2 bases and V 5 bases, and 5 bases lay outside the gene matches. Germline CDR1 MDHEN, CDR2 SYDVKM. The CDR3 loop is CASSNSGRAAYEQYF. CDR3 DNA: TGTGCCAGCAGTAATAGCGGGAGGGCCGCCTACGAGCAGTACTTC.

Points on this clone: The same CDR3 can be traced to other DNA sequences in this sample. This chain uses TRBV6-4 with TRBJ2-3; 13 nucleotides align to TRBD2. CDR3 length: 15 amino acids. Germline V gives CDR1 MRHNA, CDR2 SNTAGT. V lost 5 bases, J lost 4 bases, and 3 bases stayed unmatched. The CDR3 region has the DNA TGTGCCAGCAGTCGGACTAGCGGGAGTTCAGATACGCAGTATTTT. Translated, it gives CASSRTSGSSDTQYF.

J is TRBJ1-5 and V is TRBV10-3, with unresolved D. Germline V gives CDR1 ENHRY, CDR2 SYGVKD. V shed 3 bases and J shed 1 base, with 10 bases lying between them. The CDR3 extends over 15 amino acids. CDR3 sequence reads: CAISEEGWSNQPQHF. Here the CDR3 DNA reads TGTGCCATCAGTGAAGAGGGTTGGAGCAATCAGCCCCAGCATTTT.

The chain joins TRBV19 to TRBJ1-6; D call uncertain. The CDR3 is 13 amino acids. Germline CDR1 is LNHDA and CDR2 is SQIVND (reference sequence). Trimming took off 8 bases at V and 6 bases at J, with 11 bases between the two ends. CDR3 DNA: TGTGCCAGTCGGTACCTTGGTAATTCACCCCTCCACTTT. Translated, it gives CASRYLGNSPLHF.

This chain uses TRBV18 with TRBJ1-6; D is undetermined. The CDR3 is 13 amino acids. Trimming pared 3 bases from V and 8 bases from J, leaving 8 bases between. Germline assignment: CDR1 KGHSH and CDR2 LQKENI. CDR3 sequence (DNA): TGTGCCAGCTCACCGGGCCCTGATTCACCCCTCCACTTT. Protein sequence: CASSPGPDSPLHF.

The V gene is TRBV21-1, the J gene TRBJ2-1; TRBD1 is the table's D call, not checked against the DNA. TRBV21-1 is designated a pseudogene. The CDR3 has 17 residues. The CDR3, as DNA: TGTGCCAGCAGCATAAACTTCTCTTGGGACAGGGGAAATGAGCAGTTCTTC. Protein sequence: CASSINFSWDRGNEQFF.

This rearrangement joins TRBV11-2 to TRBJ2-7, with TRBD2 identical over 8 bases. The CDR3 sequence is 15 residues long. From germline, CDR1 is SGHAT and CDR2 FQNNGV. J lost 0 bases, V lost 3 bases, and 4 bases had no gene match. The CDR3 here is CASSFGGGSSYEQYF. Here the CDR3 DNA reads TGTGCCAGCAGCTTTGGCGGGGGGAGCTCCTACGAGCAGTACTTC.

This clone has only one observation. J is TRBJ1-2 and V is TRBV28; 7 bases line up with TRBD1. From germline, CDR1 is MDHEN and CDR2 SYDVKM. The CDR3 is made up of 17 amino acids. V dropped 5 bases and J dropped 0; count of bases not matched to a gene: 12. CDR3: CASSGYRGFDPNYGYTF. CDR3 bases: TGTGCCAGCAGTGGCTACAGGGGCTTCGATCCTAACTATGGCTACACCTTC.

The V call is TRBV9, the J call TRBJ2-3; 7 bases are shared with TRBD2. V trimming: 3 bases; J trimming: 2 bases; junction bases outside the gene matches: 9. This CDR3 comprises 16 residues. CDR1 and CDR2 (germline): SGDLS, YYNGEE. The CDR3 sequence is CASSATSRGPTDTQYF. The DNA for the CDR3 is TGTGCCAGCAGCGCGACTAGCCGGGGCCCCACAGATACGCAGTATTTT.

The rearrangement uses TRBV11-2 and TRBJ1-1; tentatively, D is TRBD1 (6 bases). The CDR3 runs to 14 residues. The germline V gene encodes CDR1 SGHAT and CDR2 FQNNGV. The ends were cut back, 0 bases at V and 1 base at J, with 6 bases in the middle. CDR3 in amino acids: CASSLDRGNTEAFF. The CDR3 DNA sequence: TGTGCCAGCAGCTTAGACAGGGGGAACACTGAAGCTTTCTTT.

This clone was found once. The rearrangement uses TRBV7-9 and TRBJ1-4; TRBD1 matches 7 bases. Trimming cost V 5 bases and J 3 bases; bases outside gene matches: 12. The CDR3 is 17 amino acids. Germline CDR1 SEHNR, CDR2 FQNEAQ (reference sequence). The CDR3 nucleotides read TGTGCCAGCAGCCCGAGACAGGGAAGGGAGGCTAATGAAAAACTGTTTTTT. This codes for CASSPRQGREANEKLFF.

CDR3 sequence reads: CASSVESGRATDTQYF. Written as DNA, the CDR3 is TGTGCCAGCAGCGTAGAATCCGGCAGGGCAACAGATACGCAGTATTTT. The chain carries TRBV9 and TRBJ2-3; maybe TRBD1 (5 bases). This CDR3 is built from 16 residues. Per the germline V gene, CDR1 is SGDLS and CDR2 is YYNGEE. V was clipped by 0 bases and J by 3 bases, with 14 bases between them.

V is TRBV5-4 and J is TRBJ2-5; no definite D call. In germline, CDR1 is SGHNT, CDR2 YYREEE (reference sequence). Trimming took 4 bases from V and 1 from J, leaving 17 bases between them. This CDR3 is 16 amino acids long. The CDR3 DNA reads TGTGCCAGCAGCCCCGTGGTGGGGAACCCCCAAGAGACCCAGTACTTC. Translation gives CASSPVVGNPQETQYF.

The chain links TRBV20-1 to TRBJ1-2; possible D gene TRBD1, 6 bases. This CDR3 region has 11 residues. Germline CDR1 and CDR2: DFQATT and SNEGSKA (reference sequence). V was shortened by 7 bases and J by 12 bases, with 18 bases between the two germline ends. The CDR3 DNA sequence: TGCAGTGGGGTCCACAGGGAGGGTGACACCTTC. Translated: CSGVHREGDTF.

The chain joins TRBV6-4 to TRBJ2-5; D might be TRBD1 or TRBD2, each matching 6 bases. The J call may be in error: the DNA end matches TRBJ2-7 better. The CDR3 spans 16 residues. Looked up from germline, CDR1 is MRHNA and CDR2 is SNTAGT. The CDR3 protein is CASSDYRVSDYYEQYF. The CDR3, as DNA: TGTGCCAGCAGTGACTACAGGGTTTCGGACTACTACGAGCAGTACTTC.

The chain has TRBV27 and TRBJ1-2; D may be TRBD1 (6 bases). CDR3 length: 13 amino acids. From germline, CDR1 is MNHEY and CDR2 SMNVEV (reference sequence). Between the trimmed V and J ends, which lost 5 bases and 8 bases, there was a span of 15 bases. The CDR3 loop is CASSGTGTGGYTF. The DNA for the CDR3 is TGTGCCAGCAGTGGTACAGGGACTGGGGGCTACACCTTC.

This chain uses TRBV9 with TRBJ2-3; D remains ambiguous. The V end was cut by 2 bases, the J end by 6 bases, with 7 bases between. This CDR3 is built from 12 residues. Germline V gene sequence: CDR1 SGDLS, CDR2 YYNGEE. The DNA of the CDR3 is TGTGCCAGCAGCGTTTATGGGGATACGCAGTATTTT. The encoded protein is CASSVYGDTQYF.

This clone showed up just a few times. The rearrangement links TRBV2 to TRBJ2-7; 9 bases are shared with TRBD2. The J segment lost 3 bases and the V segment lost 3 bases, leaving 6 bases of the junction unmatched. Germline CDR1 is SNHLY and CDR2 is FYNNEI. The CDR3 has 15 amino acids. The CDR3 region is CASSESPSGIYEQYF. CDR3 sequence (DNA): TGTGCCAGCAGTGAGTCCCCTAGCGGGATCTACGAGCAGTACTTC.

CDR3 region: CASSEGTPTNEKLFF. In nucleotides, the CDR3 is TGTGCCAGCAGTGAGGGGACACCAACTAATGAAAAACTGTTTTTT. This chain joins TRBV25-1 and TRBJ1-4, with D possibly being TRBD1 (6 bases). Deletions cut 3 bases from V and 0 bases from J, with 8 bases between. Germline V lookup: CDR1 MGHDK, CDR2 SYGVNS. The CDR3 sequence is 15 residues long.

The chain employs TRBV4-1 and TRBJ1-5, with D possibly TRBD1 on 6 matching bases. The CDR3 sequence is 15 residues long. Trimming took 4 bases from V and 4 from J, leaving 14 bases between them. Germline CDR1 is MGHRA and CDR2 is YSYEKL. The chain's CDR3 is CASSPRQAPNQPQHF. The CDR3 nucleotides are TGCGCCAGCAGCCCGCGACAGGCACCAAATCAGCCCCAGCATTTT.

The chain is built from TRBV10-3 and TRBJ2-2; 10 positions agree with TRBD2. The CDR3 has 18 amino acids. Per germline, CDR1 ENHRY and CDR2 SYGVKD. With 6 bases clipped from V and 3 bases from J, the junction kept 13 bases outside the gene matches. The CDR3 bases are TGTGCCATCAGCAACCTTAATCTAGCGGGAGTACACACCGGGGAGCTGTTTTTT. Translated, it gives CAISNLNLAGVHTGELFF.